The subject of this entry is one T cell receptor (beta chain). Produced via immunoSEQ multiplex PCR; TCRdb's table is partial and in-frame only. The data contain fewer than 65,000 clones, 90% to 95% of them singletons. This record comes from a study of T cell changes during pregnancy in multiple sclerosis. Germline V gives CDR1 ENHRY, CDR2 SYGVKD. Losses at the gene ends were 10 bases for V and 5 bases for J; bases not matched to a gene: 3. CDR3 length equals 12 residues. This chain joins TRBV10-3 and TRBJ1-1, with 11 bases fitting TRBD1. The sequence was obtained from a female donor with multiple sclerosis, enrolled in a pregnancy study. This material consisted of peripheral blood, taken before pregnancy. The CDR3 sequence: CATGQGATEAFF. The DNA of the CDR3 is TGTGCCACCGGACAGGGGGCAACTGAAGCTTTCTTT.